Presented here are 21 T cell receptor beta chains from one specimen sequenced in a study of cytomegalovirus exposure and HLA in healthy donors. A multiplex PCR was run with 60 Vbeta primers and 13 Jbeta primers. Only in-frame clones appear in the TCRdb table, and some are missing; sequencing was by immunoSEQ multiplex PCR. This sample has approximately 140,000 clones, with 79% found just once. Sequencing input: PBMCs. All receptors derive from a woman aged 40 to 50 in good health and CMV-seropositive.

This clone was recorded a few times. V usage is TRBV6-1 and J usage is TRBJ2-7, with no clear D. Germline CDR1 is MNHNS and CDR2 is SASEGT. V shed 1 base and J shed 1 base, with 8 bases lying between them. This CDR3 is 14 amino acids long. CDR3 amino acids: CASSEVPNSYEQYF. The CDR3 nucleotides are TGTGCCAGCAGTGAAGTCCCTAATTCCTACGAGCAGTACTTC.

V is TRBV5-1 and J is TRBJ2-3; 8 nucleotides align to TRBD2. The CDR3 has 16 residues. CDR1 is SGHRS and CDR2 is YFSETQ in the germline V gene. V shed 0 bases and J 0 bases; nucleotides not matched to a gene: 3. The DNA of the CDR3 is TGCGCCAGCAGCTTGGCCGCTAGCGGGAGCACAGATACGCAGTATTTT. Its translation: CASSLAASGSTDTQYF.

J is TRBJ2-1 and V is TRBV15; D might be TRBD2 (7 bases). Trimming shortened V by 1 base and J by 1 base, and 11 bases separated the two germline ends. Germline CDR1 and CDR2: LNHNV and YYDKDF (reference sequence). This CDR3 contains 16 residues. The CDR3 spells CATSRGGGASYNEQFF. The CDR3 DNA is TGTGCCACCAGCAGAGGTGGGGGGGCTTCCTACAATGAGCAGTTCTTC.

This rearrangement joins TRBV9 to TRBJ2-7, with 10 bases identical to TRBD2. This CDR3 is 16 amino acids long. Unmatched junction bases numbered 9, after V lost 3 bases and J lost 3 bases. CDR1 is SGDLS, CDR2 YYNGEE, per germline. The CDR3 DNA sequence: TGTGCCAGCAGCGGATGGGGCAGCGGGGGGGACTACGAGCAGTACTTC. Encoded protein: CASSGWGSGGDYEQYF.

As for this clone: Other nucleotide sequences in the sample specify the same CDR3. This rearrangement joins TRBV6-1 to TRBJ2-7; TRBD2 agrees at 10 bases. CDR1 and CDR2 (germline): MNHNS, SASEGT. The J segment lost 2 bases and the V segment lost 4 bases, leaving 2 bases of the junction unmatched. This CDR3 comprises 14 residues. In DNA form, the CDR3 reads TGTGCCAGCAGTGGGACTAGCGGACCCTACGAGCAGTACTTC. This translates into CASSGTSGPYEQYF.

The chain joins TRBV10-2 to TRBJ1-1, with D maybe TRBD1 (6 bases). The CDR3 covers 14 residues. The ends were cut back, 8 bases at V and 1 base at J, with 14 bases in the middle. The germline V gene has CDR1 WSHSY and CDR2 SAAADI. The CDR3 region has the DNA TGCGCCAGCCGATTACAGGGTCAGAACACTGAAGCTTTCTTT. Its protein is CASRLQGQNTEAFF.

The chain has TRBV7-9 and TRBJ1-2, with 8 bases fitting TRBD1. The germline V gene has CDR1 SEHNR and CDR2 FQNEAQ (reference sequence). V was pared by 6 bases and J by 4 bases, with 13 bases of the junction left unmatched. CDR3 length: 16 residues. This chain's CDR3 is CASSFPPVRGPYGYTF. The DNA of the CDR3 is TGTGCCAGCAGTTTTCCCCCGGTCAGGGGGCCCTATGGCTACACCTTC.

V usage is TRBV6-5 and J usage is TRBJ1-3; a possible D gene is TRBD1 (6 bases). V lost 6 bases to trimming and J lost 2 bases, with 8 bases between them. Germline CDR1 is MNHEY and CDR2 is SVGAGI. The length of the CDR3 is 13 residues. Here the CDR3 DNA reads TGTGCCAGCAGCCAGGGGACTGGAAACACCATATATTTT. Protein sequence: CASSQGTGNTIYF.

V usage is TRBV5-1 and J usage is TRBJ2-5, with D maybe TRBD1 (6 bases). The DNA matches TRBJ2-7 better at its end, which makes the J call doubtful. Germline-derived CDR1 and CDR2 are SGHRS and YFSETQ. The length of the CDR3 is 16 residues. Here the CDR3 DNA reads TGCGCCAGCAGCCCCACCCTTGGGGGCAGTTCCTACGAGCAGTACTTC. Translated, it gives CASSPTLGGSSYEQYF.

The chain is built from TRBV30 and TRBJ2-3; D is ambiguous. This CDR3 is built from 13 residues. CDR1 is GTSNPN and CDR2 is SVGIG in the germline V gene (reference sequence). With 1 base removed from V and 3 bases from J, the gap between germline ends came to 8 bases. CDR3 DNA: TGTGCCTGGAGTGCCCTTATTACAGATACGCAGTATTTT. Its protein product is CAWSALITDTQYF.

V gene TRBV9 combines with J gene TRBJ2-1; 7 bases match TRBD2. Germline loops: CDR1 SGDLS, CDR2 YYNGEE. V trimming: 3 bases; J trimming: 4 bases; junction bases outside the gene matches: 1. This CDR3 spans 13 amino acids. The chain's CDR3 is CASSDGGYNEQFF. CDR3 bases: TGTGCCAGCAGCGACGGGGGGTACAATGAGCAGTTCTTC.

This sequence joins TRBV11-2 and TRBJ1-3, with D unclear. CDR1 SGHAT and CDR2 FQNNGV come from the germline V gene. The CDR3 length is 14 residues. The ends were cut back, 6 bases at V and 4 bases at J, with 13 bases in the middle. The CDR3 loop reads CASRSPRLGNTIYF. The DNA of the CDR3 is TGTGCCAGCAGGAGTCCTCGGTTAGGAAACACCATATATTTT.

V is TRBV5-1 and J is TRBJ2-5, with 16 bases identical to TRBD2. There are 23 residues in the CDR3. Germline V gene lookup returns CDR1 SGHRS and CDR2 YFSETQ. The ends lost 1 base at V and 4 bases at J; junction bases unmatched: 22. DNA for the CDR3: TGCGCCAGCAGCTTGCTGCCATACAGCGGGACTAGCGGGGGGGCGAGTCTCCCAGAGACCCAGTACTTC. Its protein product is CASSLLPYSGTSGGASLPETQYF.

The gene calls are TRBV10-3 and TRBJ2-7, with 8 bases that match TRBD1. With V trimmed by 10 bases and J by 0 bases, 5 bases remained unmatched. Germline values: CDR1 ENHRY, CDR2 SYGVKD. The CDR3 has 13 amino acids. The CDR3 sequence is CATWTGSSYEQYF. The CDR3 nucleotides are TGTGCCACTTGGACAGGGTCCTCCTACGAGCAGTACTTC.

This clone was seen a handful of times. The rearrangement uses TRBV6-6 and TRBJ2-2; the D gene is possibly TRBD1 (6 bases). From germline, CDR1 is MNHNY and CDR2 SVGAGI (reference sequence). There are 13 residues in the CDR3. Trimming pared 10 bases from V and 7 bases from J, leaving 16 bases between. CDR3 sequence (DNA): TGTGCCACAGGGGCCAGGGAGATCGGGGAGCTGTTTTTT. Protein sequence: CATGAREIGELFF.

The chain recombines TRBV10-3 with TRBJ1-5, with D possibly matching TRBD1 (5 bases). V lost 6 bases and J 3 bases, leaving 18 bases between the germline ends. From germline, CDR1 is ENHRY and CDR2 SYGVKD. This CDR3 spans 16 amino acids. Here the CDR3 reads CAIRGGDGGLNQPQHF. The CDR3 coding sequence is TGTGCCATCAGGGGGGGGGACGGAGGACTCAATCAGCCCCAGCATTTT.

This clone has just a few counts. This chain connects TRBV5-6 to TRBJ1-3; D unresolved. The CDR3 is made up of 14 amino acids. The germline V gene has CDR1 SGHDT and CDR2 YYEEEE. The V and J ends lost 0 bases and 4 bases respectively, with 8 bases between them. Here the CDR3 DNA reads TGTGCCAGCAGCTTGGCAACGGGGGGAAACACCATATATTTT. It translates to CASSLATGGNTIYF.

V usage is TRBV13 and J usage is TRBJ1-3; no reliable D call. Germline V gene data show CDR1 as PRHDT and CDR2 as FYEKMQ (reference sequence). The CDR3 sequence is 15 residues long. V was clipped by 4 bases and J by 0 bases, with 10 bases between them. CDR3 coding DNA: TGTGCCAGCAGCTCCCGGAGGGCCTCTGGAAACACCATATATTTT. It specifies CASSSRRASGNTIYF.

CDR3 sequence reads: CASSFDMRSEQFF. For the CDR3, the DNA is TGTGCCAGCAGTTTCGATATGAGGAGTGAGCAGTTCTTC. The chain is built from TRBV2 and TRBJ2-1; no reliable D call. Deletions cut 5 bases from V and 9 bases from J, with 14 bases between. CDR3 length: 13 amino acids. Germline CDR1 and CDR2: SNHLY and FYNNEI.

V gene TRBV21-1 combines with J gene TRBJ1-1; the D call of TRBD1 is as the table states it, not checked on the DNA. TRBV21-1 is a pseudogene locus. The CDR3 has 15 residues. The CDR3 loop reads CASSNPKQENTEAFF. The CDR3 DNA is TGTGCCAGCAGCAACCCGAAGCAGGAAAACACTGAAGCTTTCTTT.

This clone came up once. This chain joins TRBV5-4 and TRBJ2-7; 8 positions match TRBD2. Trimming cost V 4 bases and J 3 bases; bases outside gene matches: 18. The germline V gene encodes CDR1 SGHNT and CDR2 YYREEE (reference sequence). There are 18 residues in the CDR3. The CDR3 loop is CASSPTGRGREEGYEQYF. In DNA, the CDR3 is TGTGCCAGCAGCCCGACCGGGAGGGGAAGGGAGGAAGGCTACGAGCAGTACTTC.